This T cell receptor beta chain was recorded in a study of T cells in Graves' hyperthyroidism and ophthalmopathy. Across the study: Upon initial diagnosis and before any treatment, peripheral blood was collected. Study-level points and caveats: Peripheral blood also featured most of the thyroid clonotypes expanded above 0.001. The model's output predicted ophthalmopathy at a median of approximately 6.5 months prior to onset.

Template material for amplifying TCR beta CDR3 regions consisted of RNA transcripts. The HTBI primer set drove a first-round RT-PCR of the TCR CDR3. MiXCR, run by TCRdb on the multiplex PCR reads, gives a single entry per CDR3 protein. The sample includes roughly 290,000 distinct CDR3 sequences, more than 15% seen only once; the top ten take approximately 60%. This CDR3 is 14 amino acids long. Trimming left V 3 bases short and J 11 bases short, with 18 bases between. CDR1 and CDR2 from the germline V gene are KGHSH and LQKENI. This clonotype was picked up many times. Its antigen is still unknown. Under 3 months was the duration of disease in ophthalmopathy patients, who also had a Clinical Activity Score of at least 3 and a NOSPECS grade of at least 4.

The sequenced sample was blood. This TCR came from an older woman with Graves' ophthalmopathy. The genes are TRBV18 and TRBJ2-3; weak D call: TRBD1 (5 bases). CDR3 in amino acids: CASSPSMTENQQYF. In DNA form, the CDR3 reads TGTGCCAGCTCACCTTCCATGACAGAAAATCAGCAGTATTTT.